Listed below are T cell receptor beta chains from one sample, sequenced in a study of T cells in Graves' hyperthyroidism and ophthalmopathy. TCRdb reanalysed the multiplex PCR reads using MiXCR and keeps one entry per CDR3 protein. Among around 440,000 distinct CDR3 sequences listed, approximately 15% were seen once. The sample comprised blood. These receptors were obtained from a woman between 18 and 30 years old with Graves' hyperthyroidism. The CDR3 runs from the conserved cysteine through the conserved F or W. D genes are given only for firm matches. A row's size may be missing; if present it is once, few, many or a size class.

D gene,CDR3 length,clone size,V gene,J gene,CDR3 DNA,CDR3 protein
.,13,many,TRBV18,TRBJ2-3,TGTGCCAGCCGCGACACGGGCACAGATACGCAGTATTTT,CASRDTGTDTQYF
.,15,many,TRBV28,TRBJ2-3,TGTGCCAGCAGTTCTGAGCTGGTTGGTACAGATACGCAGTATTTT,CASSSELVGTDTQYF
.,16,.,TRBV6-1,TRBJ2-1,TGTGCCAGCAGTGAGAGGGGCTTGGGGAAATACAATGAGCAGTTCTTC,CASSERGLGKYNEQFF
.,13,many,TRBV20-1,TRBJ1-4,TGCAGTATCGGTGGTCCAACTAATGAAAAACTGTTTTTT,CSIGGPTNEKLFF
.,18,few,TRBV4-3,TRBJ1-1,TGCGCCAGCAGCCATGTAAGATGGTGGGGCAGGGGGAACACTGAAGCTTTCTTT,CASSHVRWWGRGNTEAFF
.,15,.,TRBV4-1,TRBJ1-6,TGTGCCAGCAGCCAAGCTTCAGGGGTTAATTCACCCCTCCACTTT,CASSQASGVNSPLHF
.,14,.,TRBV18,TRBJ1-3,TGTGCCAGCTCACCCGAGAAGGCTGGAAACACCATATATTTT,CASSPEKAGNTIYF
.,14,many,TRBV6-1,TRBJ1-5,TGTGCCAGCAGTGGCGACGGTAGCAATCAGCCCCAGCATTTT,CASSGDGSNQPQHF
.,12,few,TRBV12-3/TRBV12-4,TRBJ1-2,TGTGCCAGCAGCCTGGGGTACTATGGCTACACCTTC,CASSLGYYGYTF
TRBD1,14,.,TRBV9,TRBJ1-2,TGTGCCAGCAGCGTAGCGACAGGGAACTATGGCTACACCTTC,CASSVATGNYGYTF
TRBD2,19,once,TRBV9,TRBJ2-2,TGTGCCAGCAGCCACAGCTTCTCAGCGGGAGGTCCTGAGGGCGGGGAGCTGTTTTTT,CASSHSFSAGGPEGGELFF
.,13,many,TRBV20-1,TRBJ1-5,TGCAGTGCTCTGACCCCTAGCAATCAGCCCCAGCATTTT,CSALTPSNQPQHF
TRBD1,17,.,TRBV14,TRBJ2-5,TGTGCCAGCAGCCGAGTCAGGACAGGCGTTAGATCGGAGACCCAGTACTTC,CASSRVRTGVRSETQYF
.,15,.,TRBV19,TRBJ2-5,TGTGCCAGTAGTATCGGCAGGAGGACACAAGAGACCCAGTACTTC,CASSIGRRTQETQYF
.,14,many,TRBV7-2,TRBJ2-7,TGTGCCAGCAGCTTAAGATACGGGGCCTACGAGCAGTACTTC,CASSLRYGAYEQYF
.,13,.,TRBV19,TRBJ1-1,TGTGCCAGTACCACCGCGGGGGGCACTGAAGCTTTCTTT,CASTTAGGTEAFF
.,19,.,TRBV7-6,TRBJ1-1,TGTGCCAGCAGCCTTCTAGTGGGGGAGAAAACAGGGACGAACACTGAAGCTTTCTTT,CASSLLVGEKTGTNTEAFF
.,13,many,TRBV2,TRBJ1-2,TGTGCCAGCAGTGGCAGGGGAGGCGGAGGCTACACCTTC,CASSGRGGGGYTF
.,16,.,TRBV10-3,TRBJ2-4,TGTGCCATCAGTGAGTCTCACGGATTGGCCAAAAACATTCAGTACTTC,CAISESHGLAKNIQYF
.,15,.,TRBV3-1,TRBJ2-3,TGTGCCAGCAGCCCTTGGTCGGGGGATACAGATACGCAGTATTTT,CASSPWSGDTDTQYF
.,16,many,TRBV6-1,TRBJ1-2,TGTGCCAGCAGTCAGGGCAGGGGAGGTGGAAGCTATGGCTACACCTTC,CASSQGRGGGSYGYTF
.,16,.,TRBV20-1,TRBJ1-6,TGCAGTGCTCCCGGCCGAGGGGGAAACTATAATTCACCCCTCCACTTT,CSAPGRGGNYNSPLHF
.,17,few,TRBV13,TRBJ1-6,TGTGCCAGCAGCCCCAGGCACGGATTTGTTGGAGAGTCACCCCTCCACTTT,CASSPRHGFVGESPLHF
TRBD1,16,many,TRBV20-1,TRBJ2-7,TGCAGTGCTAGCCCAAGGACAGGGGGCAGCTCCTACGAGCAGTACTTC,CSASPRTGGSSYEQYF
.,12,many,TRBV28,TRBJ2-7,TGTGCCAGCAGTCCCCATCCCTACGAGCAGTACTTC,CASSPHPYEQYF
.,15,many,TRBV2,TRBJ1-4,TGTGCCAGCAGTGAAATTCGGTTGCCTAATGAAAAACTGTTTTTT,CASSEIRLPNEKLFF
.,15,many,TRBV20-1,TRBJ2-4,TGCAGTGCTAGTCGGCAAGCGGCGAAAGGAAACATTCAGTACTTC,CSASRQAAKGNIQYF
TRBD1,14,.,TRBV29-1,TRBJ1-2,TGCAGCGTCGATCCCGGGACAGGGAACTATGGCTACACCTTC,CSVDPGTGNYGYTF
.,15,few,TRBV20-1,TRBJ2-2,TGCAGTGCTAGAGGACCGGAAGCAGGCACCGGGGAGCTGTTTTTT,CSARGPEAGTGELFF
TRBD2,15,.,TRBV5-6,TRBJ2-1,TGTGCCAGCAGCTTCCTAGCGGGAGGTTCCCATGAGCAGTTCTTC,CASSFLAGGSHEQFF
TRBD1,18,.,TRBV25-1,TRBJ2-1,TGTGCCAGCAGTGGACCGGACAGGTCCGAATGGGCCTACAATGAGCAGTTCTTC,CASSGPDRSEWAYNEQFF
.,13,many,TRBV6-2/TRBV6-3,TRBJ1-1,TGTGCCAGCAGTTACGATCGGAACACTGAAGCTTTCTTT,CASSYDRNTEAFF
TRBD1,13,many,TRBV20-1,TRBJ2-7,TGCAGTGCGGATGGGACAGGGCTCTACGAGCAGTACTTC,CSADGTGLYEQYF
TRBD2,14,many,TRBV2,TRBJ2-5,TGTGCCAGCCTATATGGACTAGCGGAAGAGACCCAGTACTTC,CASLYGLAEETQYF
.,13,few,TRBV12-3/TRBV12-4,TRBJ2-3,TGTGCCAGCAGCCCCTATAGATTGGATACGCAGTATTTT,CASSPYRLDTQYF
.,15,few,TRBV14,TRBJ2-5,TGTGCCAGCAGCCAAGACGGTTGGTACCAAGAGACCCAGTACTTC,CASSQDGWYQETQYF